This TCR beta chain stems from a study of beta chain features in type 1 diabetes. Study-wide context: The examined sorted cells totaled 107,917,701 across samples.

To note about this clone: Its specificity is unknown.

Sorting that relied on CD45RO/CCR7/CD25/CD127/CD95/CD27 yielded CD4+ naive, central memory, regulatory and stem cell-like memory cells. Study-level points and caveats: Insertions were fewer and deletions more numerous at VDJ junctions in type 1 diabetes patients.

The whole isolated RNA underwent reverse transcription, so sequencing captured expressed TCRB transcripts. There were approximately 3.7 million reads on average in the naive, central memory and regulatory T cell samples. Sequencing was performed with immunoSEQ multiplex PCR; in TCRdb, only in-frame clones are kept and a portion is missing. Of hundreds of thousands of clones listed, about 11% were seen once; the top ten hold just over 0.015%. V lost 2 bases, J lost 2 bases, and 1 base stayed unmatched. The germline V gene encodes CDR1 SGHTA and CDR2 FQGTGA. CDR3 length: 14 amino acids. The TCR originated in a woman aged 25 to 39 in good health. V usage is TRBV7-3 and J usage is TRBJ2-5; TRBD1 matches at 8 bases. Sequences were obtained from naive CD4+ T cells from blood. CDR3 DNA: TGTGCCAGCAGCTTAGGACAGGGACAAGAGACCCAGTACTTC. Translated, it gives CASSLGQGQETQYF.